The 12 T cell receptor beta chains presented below share a single source sample, sequenced in a study of blood T cell repertoires in COVID-19 (TCRdb year 2020). The library came from the immunoSEQ multiplex PCR assay. In its TCRdb copy, this immuneACCESS table keeps in-frame sequences only and misses some clones. Where compared with another copy, unresolved V genes explain less than half of these, and the others have no known cause. The table for this sample lists approximately 330,000 clones; around 92% of them were counted only once. Roughly a tenth of the sample belongs to the ten largest clones. Material: PBMCs or T cells enriched from blood (not recorded which). Source of these receptors: a woman under 40 who had recovered from COVID-19.

This chain connects TRBV29-1 to TRBJ1-4, with D possibly TRBD1 on 5 matching bases. This CDR3 comprises 15 residues. Per germline, CDR1 SQVTM and CDR2 ANQGSEA. The V end was cut by 4 bases, the J end by 2 bases, with 14 bases between. CDR3 amino acids: CSVGGRGNTNEKLFF. CDR3 in DNA: TGCAGCGTTGGGGGTCGGGGGAATACTAATGAAAAACTGTTTTTT.

The gene calls are TRBV18 and TRBJ1-2; D gene unclear. This CDR3 is built from 15 residues. Germline values: CDR1 KGHSH, CDR2 LQKENI. V was clipped by 2 bases and J by 0 bases, with 10 bases between them. The CDR3 region is CASSPGAGANYGYTF. CDR3 DNA sequence: TGTGCCAGCTCACCAGGCGCCGGAGCTAACTATGGCTACACCTTC.

V is TRBV5-1 and J is TRBJ2-5; D ambiguous. CDR3 size: 11 residues. Per germline, CDR1 SGHRS and CDR2 YFSETQ. Trimming left V 4 bases short and J 4 bases short, with 5 bases between. The CDR3 bases are TGCGCCAGCAGCACGGGAGAGACCCAGTACTTC. Protein: CASSTGETQYF.

The rearrangement joins TRBV27 to TRBJ2-7; 8 nucleotides agree with TRBD1. Germline lookup yields CDR1 MNHEY and CDR2 SMNVEV (reference sequence). CDR3 size: 16 residues. Germline trimming cut 5 bases from V and 0 bases from J; bases unmatched to any gene: 9. The chain's CDR3 is CASSLLGTGSSYEQYF. Here the CDR3 DNA reads TGTGCCAGCAGTCTCCTTGGGACAGGAAGCTCCTACGAGCAGTACTTC.

In its sample, this clone was seen a few times. The chain combines TRBV7-2 with TRBJ1-1; TRBD1 might be the D (6 bases). Germline V gives CDR1 SGHTA, CDR2 FQGNSA. V was shortened by 2 bases and J by 8 bases, with 15 bases between the two germline ends. This CDR3 spans 14 amino acids. The CDR3 region is CASSLSRWTDEAFF. CDR3 nucleotides: TGTGCCAGCAGCTTATCTCGTTGGACAGACGAAGCTTTCTTT.

The chain recombines TRBV28 with TRBJ2-5, with 14 bases identical to TRBD2. The junction had 6 bases not matched to a gene; V was cut back by 2 bases and J by 7 bases. Germline assignment: CDR1 MDHEN and CDR2 SYDVKM. The CDR3 is made up of 16 amino acids. CDR3 sequence: CASSLGTSGSWGTQYF. The CDR3 region has the DNA TGTGCCAGCAGTTTAGGGACTAGCGGGAGTTGGGGGACCCAGTACTTC.

The CDR3 loop reads CASSFGNQGTEAFF. The CDR3, as DNA: TGTGCCAGCAGTTTTGGTAACCAGGGGACTGAAGCTTTCTTT. This chain links TRBV27 with TRBJ1-1; a weak D match, TRBD1 (6 bases). Germline V CDR1 and CDR2: MNHEY, SMNVEV (reference sequence). This CDR3 comprises 14 residues. V shed 3 bases and J shed 5 bases, with 13 bases lying between them.

This chain connects TRBV9 to TRBJ2-1; 11 bases align to TRBD2. The V gene end was trimmed by 3 bases and the J gene end by 5 bases; junction bases not matched to a gene: 7. The CDR3 runs 16 residues. Germline V gene lookup returns CDR1 SGDLS and CDR2 YYNGEE. This chain's CDR3 is CASSAGTSGYNNEQFF. Written as DNA, the CDR3 is TGTGCCAGCAGCGCCGGGACTAGCGGATATAACAATGAGCAGTTCTTC.

The chain is built from TRBV6-5 and TRBJ2-7; the D gene is possibly TRBD2 (6 bases). V lost 8 bases and J 6 bases, leaving 11 bases between the germline ends. There are 11 residues in the CDR3. CDR1 is MNHEY and CDR2 is SVGAGI in the germline V gene. The DNA for the CDR3 is TGTGCCAGCGGGAGGACATTCGAGCAGTACTTC. Translating gives CASGRTFEQYF.

The chain links TRBV19 to TRBJ1-3; TRBD1 agrees at 7 bases. The CDR3 is 13 amino acids. The V segment lost 8 bases and the J segment 3 bases; nucleotides outside the gene matches: 4. Germline V gene sequence: CDR1 LNHDA, CDR2 SQIVND (reference sequence). The CDR3 reads CASQQGNGNTIYF. CDR3 DNA: TGTGCCAGTCAACAGGGGAATGGAAACACCATATATTTT.

The chain recombines TRBV5-4 with TRBJ1-2, with a possible D match to TRBD1 (6 bases). Per germline, CDR1 SGHNT and CDR2 YYREEE (reference sequence). The CDR3 spans 14 residues. Trimming left V 3 bases short and J 4 bases short, with 13 bases between. In DNA form, the CDR3 reads TGTGCCAGCAGCTCGACAACAGGGATCTATGGCTACACCTTC. It codes for CASSSTTGIYGYTF. Variable domain in full (rest from reference TRBV5-4 and TRBJ1-2): ETGVTQSPTHLIKTRGQQVTLRCSSQSGHNTVSWYQQALGQGPQFIFQYYREEENGRGNFPPRFSGLQFPNYSSELNVNALELDDSALYLCASSSTTGIYGYTFGSGTRLTVV.

V gene TRBV3-1 (or the pseudogene TRBV3-2) combines with J gene TRBJ1-2; 10 bases match TRBD1. The CDR3 is 13 amino acids. Germline V gene data show CDR1 as LGHDT and CDR2 as YNNKEL (reference sequence). With V trimmed by 6 bases and J by 6 bases, 4 bases remained unmatched. The CDR3 region is CASSHGTGDGYTF. DNA for the CDR3: TGTGCCAGCAGTCACGGGACAGGGGATGGCTACACCTTC.